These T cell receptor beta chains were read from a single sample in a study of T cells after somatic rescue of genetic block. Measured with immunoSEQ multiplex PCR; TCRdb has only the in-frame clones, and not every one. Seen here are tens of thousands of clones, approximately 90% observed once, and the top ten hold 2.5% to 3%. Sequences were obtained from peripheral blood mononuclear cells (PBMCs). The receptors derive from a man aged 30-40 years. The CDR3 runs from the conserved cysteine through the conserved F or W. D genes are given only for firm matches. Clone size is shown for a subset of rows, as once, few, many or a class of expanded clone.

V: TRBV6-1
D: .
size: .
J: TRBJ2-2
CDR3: CASLRVNTGELFF
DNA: TGTGCCAGCCTCAGGGTAAACACCGGGGAGCTGTTTTTT

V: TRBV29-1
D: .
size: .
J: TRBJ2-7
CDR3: CSVEGQGPYEQYF
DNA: TGCAGCGTTGAAGGACAAGGTCCCTACGAGCAGTACTTC

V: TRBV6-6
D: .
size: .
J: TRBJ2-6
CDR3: CASSDSGANVLTF
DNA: TGTGCCAGCAGCGATTCTGGGGCCAACGTCCTGACTTTC

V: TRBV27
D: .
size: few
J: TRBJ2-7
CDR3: CASSLSYAPYEQYF
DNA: TGTGCCAGCAGTTTATCGTATGCTCCCTACGAGCAGTACTTC

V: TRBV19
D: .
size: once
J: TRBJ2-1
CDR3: CASSITGGASTLGEQFF
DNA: TGTGCCAGTAGTATTACTGGCGGGGCTAGTACCTTGGGAGAGCAGTTCTTC

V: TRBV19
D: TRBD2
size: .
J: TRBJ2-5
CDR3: CASSIGPGLGETQYF
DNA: TGTGCCAGTAGTATAGGGCCGGGACTAGGTGAGACCCAGTACTTC

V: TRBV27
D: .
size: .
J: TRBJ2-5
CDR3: CASSLWAGLQETQYF
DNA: TGTGCCAGCAGTTTATGGGCAGGCTTACAAGAGACCCAGTACTTC

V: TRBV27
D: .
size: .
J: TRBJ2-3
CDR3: CASRTSGSDTQYF
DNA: TGTGCCAGCCGGACTTCAGGGTCAGATACGCAGTATTTT

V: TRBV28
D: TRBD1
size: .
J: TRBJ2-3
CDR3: CASSLTTGIPDTQYF
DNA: TGTGCCAGCAGTTTAACGACAGGGATCCCAGATACGCAGTATTTT

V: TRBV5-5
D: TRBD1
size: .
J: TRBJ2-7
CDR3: CASSPGTGRYEQYF
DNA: TGTGCCAGCAGCCCCGGGACAGGACGCTACGAGCAGTACTTC

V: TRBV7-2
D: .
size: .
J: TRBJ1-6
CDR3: CASSRRARGQSYNSPLHF
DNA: TGTGCCAGCAGCCGGAGGGCTCGGGGGCAGTCCTATAATTCACCCCTCCACTTT

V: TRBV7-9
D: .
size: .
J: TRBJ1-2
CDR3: CASTSTGKYGNYGYTF
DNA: TGTGCCAGCACCTCTACGGGAAAATACGGAAACTATGGCTACACCTTC

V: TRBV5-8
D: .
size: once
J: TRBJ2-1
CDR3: CASSVKQRDRNIF
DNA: TGTGCCAGCAGCGTAAAACAACGGGACCGAAACATCTTC

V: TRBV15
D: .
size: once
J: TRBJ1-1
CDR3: CATSRVQHQNTEAFF
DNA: TGTGCCACCAGCCGGGTACAGCACCAGAACACTGAAGCTTTCTTT

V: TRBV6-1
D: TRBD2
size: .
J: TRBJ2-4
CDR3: CASQRLAGTKNIQYF
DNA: TGTGCCAGCCAGAGACTAGCGGGTACCAAAAACATTCAGTACTTC

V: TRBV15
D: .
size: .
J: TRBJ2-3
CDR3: CATSREGPRADTQYF
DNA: TGTGCCACCAGCAGAGAAGGCCCGAGGGCAGATACGCAGTATTTT

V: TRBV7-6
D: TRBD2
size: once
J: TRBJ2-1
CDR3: CASSLVLAGTYNEQFF
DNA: TGTGCCAGCAGCTTAGTACTAGCGGGAACCTACAATGAGCAGTTCTTC

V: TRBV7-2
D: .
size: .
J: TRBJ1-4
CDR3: CASSLGSTATNEKLFF
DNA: TGTGCCAGCAGCTTAGGATCGACAGCAACTAATGAAAAACTGTTTTTT

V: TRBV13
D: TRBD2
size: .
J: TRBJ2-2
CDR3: CASSLGAGTNTGELFF
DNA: TGTGCCAGCAGCTTGGGAGCGGGAACGAACACCGGGGAGCTGTTTTTT

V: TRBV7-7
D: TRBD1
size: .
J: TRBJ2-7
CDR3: CASSPGTGRSDEQYF
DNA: TGTGCCAGCAGCCCGGGGACAGGGAGGTCCGACGAGCAGTACTTC

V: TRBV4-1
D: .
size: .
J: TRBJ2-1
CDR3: CASNPGGGIYNEQFF
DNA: TGCGCCAGCAACCCCGGAGGGGGGATTTACAATGAGCAGTTCTTC

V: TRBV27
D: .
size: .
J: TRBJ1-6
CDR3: CASSSGGGMNSPLHF
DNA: TGTGCCAGCAGTTCGGGGGGCGGGATGAATTCACCCCTCCACTTT

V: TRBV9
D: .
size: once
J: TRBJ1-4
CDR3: CASSNRRGRTNEKLFF
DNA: TGTGCCAGCAGCAACCGGCGTGGCAGAACTAATGAAAAACTGTTTTTT

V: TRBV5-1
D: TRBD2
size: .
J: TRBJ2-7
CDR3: CASSAGRAYEQYF
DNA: TGCGCCAGCAGCGCAGGGAGGGCCTACGAGCAGTACTTC

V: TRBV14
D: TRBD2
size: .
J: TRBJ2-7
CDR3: CASSPSAQLAGHEGEQYF
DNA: TGTGCCAGCAGCCCCTCGGCCCAACTAGCGGGCCACGAAGGGGAGCAGTACTTC

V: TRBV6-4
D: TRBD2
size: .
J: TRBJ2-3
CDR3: CASSETSGGGDTQYF
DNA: TGTGCCAGCAGTGAAACTAGCGGGGGCGGAGATACGCAGTATTTT

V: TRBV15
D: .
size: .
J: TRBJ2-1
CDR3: CATSRDSRGYNEQFF
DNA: TGTGCCACCAGCAGAGATTCTAGAGGGTACAATGAGCAGTTCTTC

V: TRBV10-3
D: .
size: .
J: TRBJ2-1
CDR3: CAISSDVGSYNEQFF
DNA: TGTGCCATCAGTTCAGACGTAGGTTCCTACAATGAGCAGTTCTTC

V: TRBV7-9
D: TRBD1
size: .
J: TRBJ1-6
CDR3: CASSSQGGNSPLHF
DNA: TGTGCCAGCAGCTCGCAGGGGGGTAATTCACCCCTCCACTTT

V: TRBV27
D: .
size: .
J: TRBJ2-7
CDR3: CASSFGTDYEQYF
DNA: TGTGCCAGCAGTTTTGGTACGGACTACGAGCAGTACTTC

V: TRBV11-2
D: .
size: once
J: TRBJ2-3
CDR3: CASSLRAPTTDTQYF
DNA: TGTGCCAGCAGCTTACGGGCTCCTACCACAGATACGCAGTATTTT

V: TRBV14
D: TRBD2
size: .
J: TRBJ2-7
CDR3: CASSQGGLRRNEQYF
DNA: TGTGCCAGCAGCCAGGGGGGGTTGAGGAGGAACGAGCAGTACTTC

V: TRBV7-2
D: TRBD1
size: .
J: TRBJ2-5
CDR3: CASSLGQIQETQYF
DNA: TGTGCCAGCAGCTTGGGACAGATCCAAGAGACCCAGTACTTC

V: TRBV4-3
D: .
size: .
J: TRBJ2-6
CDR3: CASSQDRGRTYSGANVLTF
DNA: TGCGCCAGCAGCCAAGATCGGGGTCGCACCTACTCTGGGGCCAACGTCCTGACTTTC

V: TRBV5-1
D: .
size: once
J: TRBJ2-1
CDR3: CASSFWGPPYNEQFF
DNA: TGCGCCAGCAGCTTTTGGGGGCCCCCTTACAATGAGCAGTTCTTC

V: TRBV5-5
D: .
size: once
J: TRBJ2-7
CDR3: CASSVATGTYEQYF
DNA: TGTGCCAGCAGCGTTGCGACAGGGACTTACGAGCAGTACTTC

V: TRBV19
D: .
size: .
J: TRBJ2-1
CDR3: CASSPVGGYNEQFF
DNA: TGTGCCAGTAGTCCTGTTGGCGGATACAATGAGCAGTTCTTC

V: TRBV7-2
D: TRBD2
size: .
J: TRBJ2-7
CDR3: CASSLVGSGYPGEQYF
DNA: TGTGCCAGCAGCTTAGTTGGTAGCGGGTACCCTGGGGAGCAGTACTTC

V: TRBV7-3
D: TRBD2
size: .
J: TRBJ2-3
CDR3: CASSSDRLGGGITDTQYF
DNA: TGTGCCAGCAGCTCCGATAGGTTAGGCGGGGGTATCACAGATACGCAGTATTTT

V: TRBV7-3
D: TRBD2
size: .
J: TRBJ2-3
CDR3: CASSLTAGGSPSTDTQYF
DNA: TGTGCCAGCAGCTTAACGGCGGGGGGTTCCCCTAGCACAGATACGCAGTATTTT

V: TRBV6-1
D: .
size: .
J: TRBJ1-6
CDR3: CASSDRDSPLHF
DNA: TGTGCCAGCAGTGATCGTGATTCACCCCTCCACTTT

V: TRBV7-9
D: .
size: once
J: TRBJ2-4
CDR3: CASSPPPWDIQYF
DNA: TGTGCCAGCAGCCCGCCCCCTTGGGACATTCAGTACTTC

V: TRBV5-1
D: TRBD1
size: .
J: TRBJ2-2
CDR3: CASSRTGGTGELFF
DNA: TGCGCCAGCAGCAGGACAGGAGGTACCGGGGAGCTGTTTTTT

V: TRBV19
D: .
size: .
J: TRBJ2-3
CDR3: CASSVVADTQYF
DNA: TGTGCCAGTAGCGTGGTGGCAGATACGCAGTATTTT

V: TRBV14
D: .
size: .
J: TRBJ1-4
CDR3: CASSQNRNEKLFF
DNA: TGTGCCAGCAGCCAAAACAGGAATGAAAAACTGTTTTTT

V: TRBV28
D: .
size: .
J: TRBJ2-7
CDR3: CASSLATAYEQYF
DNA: TGTGCCAGCAGTTTGGCGACAGCCTACGAGCAGTACTTC

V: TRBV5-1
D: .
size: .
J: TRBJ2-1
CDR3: CASSSGLSSKNEQFF
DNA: TGCGCCAGCAGCTCGGGACTCTCATCCAAGAATGAGCAGTTCTTC

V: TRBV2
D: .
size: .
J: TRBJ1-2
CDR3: CASSVGRSNYGYTF
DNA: TGTGCCAGCAGTGTGGGCAGGTCTAACTATGGCTACACCTTC

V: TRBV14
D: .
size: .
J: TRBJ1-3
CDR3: CASSQDFSGNTIYF
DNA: TGTGCCAGCAGCCAAGACTTCTCTGGAAACACCATATATTTT

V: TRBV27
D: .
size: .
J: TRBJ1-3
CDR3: CASRATGSGNTIYF
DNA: TGTGCCAGCAGAGCCACAGGGTCCGGAAACACCATATATTTT

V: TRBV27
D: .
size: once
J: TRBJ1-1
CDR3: CASSWVGRSTEAFF
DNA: TGTGCCAGCAGTTGGGTAGGGAGGAGCACTGAAGCTTTCTTT

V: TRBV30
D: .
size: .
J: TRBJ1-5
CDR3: CAWSAHNVNSNQPQHF
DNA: TGTGCCTGGAGCGCCCATAACGTCAACAGCAATCAGCCCCAGCATTTT

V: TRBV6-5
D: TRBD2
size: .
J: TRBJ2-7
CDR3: CASRTLAATPYEQYF
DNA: TGTGCCAGCAGGACACTAGCGGCTACACCCTACGAGCAGTACTTC

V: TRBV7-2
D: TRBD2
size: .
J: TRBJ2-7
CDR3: CASSFEMVAGANEQYF
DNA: TGTGCCAGCAGCTTCGAGATGGTAGCGGGAGCTAACGAGCAGTACTTC

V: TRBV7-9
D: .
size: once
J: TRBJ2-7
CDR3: CASSLAQLGTPDEQYF
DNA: TGTGCCAGCAGCTTAGCGCAGTTAGGGACCCCGGACGAGCAGTACTTC

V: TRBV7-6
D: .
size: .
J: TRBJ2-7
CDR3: CASSPIPGPYEQYF
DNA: TGTGCCAGCAGCCCGATCCCGGGGCCCTACGAGCAGTACTTC

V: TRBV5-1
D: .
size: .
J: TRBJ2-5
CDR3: CASSSTTAMETQYF
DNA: TGCGCCAGCAGCTCCACGACAGCCATGGAGACCCAGTACTTC